This T cell receptor (beta chain) was identified during a study of identical twins. The CDR3 consists of 16 residues. Germline-derived CDR1 and CDR2 are SNHLY and FYNNEI. V was pared by 5 bases and J by 2 bases, with 18 bases between. A single record per CDR3 protein comes from TCRdb applying MiXCR to the 5' RACE reads. The sample holds 200,000 to 250,000 distinct CDR3 sequences, 5% to 7% seen once. This clonotype came up many times. In addition, the sample was reused for a study of T cells expressing NK-cell markers.

J is TRBJ2-5 and V is TRBV2; tentatively, D is TRBD1 (6 bases). The receptor was derived from a young woman in good health. The material sequenced was CD8+ T cells sorted from blood. The CDR3 loop reads CASSSRDTTLQETQYF. CDR3 DNA sequence: TGTGCCAGCAGTTCCCGGGACACTACCCTACAAGAGACCCAGTACTTC. Supplemented by reference TRBV2 and TRBJ2-5, the full variable domain reads EPEVTQTPSHQVTQMGQEVILRCVPISNHLYFYWYRQILGQKVEFLVSFYNNEISEKSEIFDDQFSVERPDGSNFTLKIRSTKLEDSAMYFCASSSRDTTLQETQYFGPGTRLLVL.